These 7 T cell receptor beta chains share one sample of origin, sequenced in a study of blood T cell repertoires in COVID-19. Generated by immunoSEQ multiplex PCR, the TCRdb table keeps only in-frame clones and is missing some. This table holds over 130,000 clones, around 88% found once. Sequences were obtained from peripheral blood. All receptors derive from a human donor in a cohort sampled during active COVID-19.

The rearrangement joins TRBV7-8 to TRBJ2-5; TRBD2 aligns across 11 bases. The trim removed 3 bases at V and 0 bases at J, leaving 15 bases unmatched. The CDR3 sequence is 20 residues long. Per germline, CDR1 SGHVS and CDR2 FQNEAQ. Here the CDR3 DNA reads TGTGCCAGCAGCTTGGGCTCTCTCGGGGGACTAGCGGCCTACCAAGAGACCCAGTACTTC. Translated, it gives CASSLGSLGGLAAYQETQYF.

The chain employs TRBV18 and TRBJ2-6, with D possibly matching TRBD1 (6 bases). This CDR3 is 16 amino acids long. Germline V lookup: CDR1 KGHSH, CDR2 LQKENI. Trimming removed 1 base from V and 1 base from J, with 8 bases in between. The DNA for the CDR3 is TGTGCCAGCTCACCACTCCAGGGGTCTGGGGCCAACGTCCTGACTTTC. Protein sequence: CASSPLQGSGANVLTF.

The chain uses TRBV7-2 and TRBJ1-2; TRBD1 matches 9 bases. CDR3 length: 13 amino acids. Per the germline V gene, CDR1 is SGHTA and CDR2 is FQGNSA. Trimming at V came to 1 base and at J to 12 bases, leaving 6 bases not matched to a gene. CDR3 residues: CASSLGRDRANTF. CDR3 bases: TGTGCCAGCAGCTTAGGCCGGGACAGGGCTAACACCTTC. Using reference TRBV7-2 and TRBJ1-2 for the parts outside the CDR3, the full variable domain is GAGVSQSPSNKVTEKGKDVELRCDPISGHTALYWYRQSLGQGLEFLIYFQGNSAPDKSGLPSDRFSAERTGGSVSTLTIQRTQQEDSAVYLCASSLGRDRANTFGSGTRLTVV.

The V call is TRBV19, the J call TRBJ1-5; D is possibly TRBD1 (5 bases). The V gene's germline CDR1 is LNHDA and CDR2 SQIVND (reference sequence). The CDR3 totals 14 residues. Trimming removed 6 bases from V and 6 bases from J, with 15 bases in between. In DNA, the CDR3 is TGTGCCAGTAGGACCTTCAGGGATACTCAGCCCCAGCATTTT. Encoded protein: CASRTFRDTQPQHF.

This clone was observed a single time. The rearrangement links TRBV7-9 to TRBJ1-3; D perhaps matches TRBD1 (6 bases). Germline V gene lookup returns CDR1 SEHNR and CDR2 FQNEAQ (reference sequence). CDR3 length: 15 residues. Trimming shortened V by 5 bases and J by 2 bases, and 13 bases separated the two germline ends. In DNA, the CDR3 is TGTGCCAGCAGCAACCCCAGGGGCCCTGGAAACACCATATATTTT. Its translation: CASSNPRGPGNTIYF.

The V and J genes are TRBV18 and TRBJ1-2, with D maybe TRBD1 (5 bases). Germline CDR1 reads KGHSH; CDR2 reads LQKENI. The V gene lost 2 bases and the J gene lost 3 bases, with 7 bases spanning the gap. The CDR3 is 13 amino acids. CDR3 DNA: TGTGCCAGCTCACCAGAGACAGACTATGGCTACACCTTC. Its protein product is CASSPETDYGYTF.

The chain joins TRBV18 to TRBJ2-5; the match to TRBD2 covers 9 bases. CDR3 length: 16 amino acids. V shed 2 bases, J shed 2 bases, and the junction held 6 bases outside the gene matches. The V gene's germline CDR1 is KGHSH and CDR2 LQKENI. CDR3 region: CASSPGAGGRQETQYF. Written as DNA, the CDR3 is TGTGCCAGCTCACCAGGAGCGGGGGGTCGACAAGAGACCCAGTACTTC. The full variable domain, its missing parts supplied by reference TRBV18 and TRBJ2-5, is NAGVMQNPRHLVRRRGQEARLRCSPMKGHSHVYWYRQLPEEGLKFMVYLQKENIIDESGMPKERFSAEFPKEGPSILRIQQVVRGDSAAYFCASSPGAGGRQETQYFGPGTRLLVL.